This is a list of T cell receptor beta chains from one sample in a study of beta chain features in type 1 diabetes. Sequenced by immunoSEQ multiplex PCR; TCRdb stores in-frame clones only, minus some. This table holds roughly 120,000 clones, around 40% found once. The sequenced sample consisted of stem cell memory CD4+ T cells from blood. The receptors derive from a woman aged 18-30 years in good health. CDR3s include the opening cysteine and the closing phenylalanine or tryptophan. D genes are given only for firm matches. Some rows mark clone size as missing; the rest say once, few, many or name a class of expanded clone.

.	TRBD1	TRBJ1-2	TRBV6-1	TGTGCCAGCAGAAGACAGGGGAATGGCTACACCTTC	CASRRQGNGYTF
.	.	TRBJ2-3	TRBV6-1	TGTGCCAGCGATATGGGGGGGCGTACGCAGTATTTT	CASDMGGRTQYF
.	.	TRBJ2-2	TRBV7-3	TGTGCCAGCAGCCCATCGACGGGTCCCACCGGGGAGCTGTTTTTT	CASSPSTGPTGELFF
.	TRBD1	TRBJ1-5	TRBV19	TGTGCCAGTAGTGTCAACCCCGGGACAGTAAATCAGCCCCAGCATTTT	CASSVNPGTVNQPQHF
few	TRBD1	TRBJ1-2	TRBV7-9	TGTGCCAGCAGCCGCGGGACAGCTGGAGCTAACTATGGCTACACCTTC	CASSRGTAGANYGYTF
few	TRBD1	TRBJ2-1	TRBV7-2	TGTGCCAGCAGCTCTCCGGGACAGTTCCAGTTCTTC	CASSSPGQFQFF
.	TRBD2	TRBJ2-7	TRBV11-2	TGTGCCAGCAGCTCCCCCCCTCTCGGGACTAGGGTCCTCGAGCAGTACTTC	CASSSPPLGTRVLEQYF
.	TRBD2	TRBJ2-1	TRBV7-8	TGTGCCAGCAGCGTGGCTTTAGCGGGAGGGCCGTTCTTCGTGCAGTTCTTC	CASSVALAGGPFFVQFF
few	TRBD1	TRBJ2-2	TRBV19	TGTGCCAGTAGTCTACGACAGGGGGTATCGACCGGGGAGCTGTTTTTT	CASSLRQGVSTGELFF
.	TRBD1	TRBJ1-2	TRBV30	TGTGCCTGGAGTGTACACAGGGGGAACTATGGCTACACCTTC	CAWSVHRGNYGYTF
.	TRBD2	TRBJ2-5	TRBV5-1	TGCGCCAGCAGCTTGGGTTGGGTAGCGGGAGGACTTGAAGAGACCCAGTACTTC	CASSLGWVAGGLEETQYF
.	TRBD1	TRBJ1-2	TRBV5-1	TGCGCCAGCAGCACCATCGACAGGGGACATGGCTACACCTTC	CASSTIDRGHGYTF
few	TRBD2	TRBJ2-3	TRBV7-9	TGTGCCAGCAGGTTTCGGGGGGAGGATACGCAGTATTTT	CASRFRGEDTQYF
few	TRBD1	TRBJ1-4	TRBV7-2	TGTGCCAGCAGCCCTAACAGGGGGGAGAAACTGTTTTTT	CASSPNRGEKLFF
.	.	TRBJ1-2	TRBV7-9	TGTGCCAGCAGTAACAGGGCGTGGGATGGCTACACCTTC	CASSNRAWDGYTF
.	TRBD1	TRBJ1-5	TRBV27	TGTGCCAGCAGTCCGAGGACAGGGGTAAATCAGCCCCAGCATTTT	CASSPRTGVNQPQHF
few	.	TRBJ1-1	TRBV11-3	TGTGCCAGCAGCCACGGACGGGAAAACACTGAAGCTTTCTTT	CASSHGRENTEAFF
.	.	TRBJ1-5	TRBV27	TGTGCCAGCAGTTTAGGGAGGGACCAGCCCCAGCATTTT	CASSLGRDQPQHF
few	TRBD1	TRBJ2-6	TRBV27	TGTGCCAGCAGTTTGACAGGGACTGGGGCCAACGTCCTGACTTTC	CASSLTGTGANVLTF
.	TRBD2	TRBJ2-7	TRBV6-5	TGTGCCAGCAGTTCCCCGGGACTAGGGGAACACGAGCAGTACTTC	CASSSPGLGEHEQYF
.	.	TRBJ1-4	TRBV6-6	TGTGCCAGCAGTTACTCGGTGAGGGAAAAACTGTTTTTT	CASSYSVREKLFF
.	.	TRBJ2-3	TRBV5-4	TGTGCCAGCAGCCTGGCTGATACGCAGTATTTT	CASSLADTQYF
few	.	TRBJ1-2	TRBV6-6	TGTGCCAGCAGTTTGCCGGGGGATTTCTATGGCTACACCTTC	CASSLPGDFYGYTF